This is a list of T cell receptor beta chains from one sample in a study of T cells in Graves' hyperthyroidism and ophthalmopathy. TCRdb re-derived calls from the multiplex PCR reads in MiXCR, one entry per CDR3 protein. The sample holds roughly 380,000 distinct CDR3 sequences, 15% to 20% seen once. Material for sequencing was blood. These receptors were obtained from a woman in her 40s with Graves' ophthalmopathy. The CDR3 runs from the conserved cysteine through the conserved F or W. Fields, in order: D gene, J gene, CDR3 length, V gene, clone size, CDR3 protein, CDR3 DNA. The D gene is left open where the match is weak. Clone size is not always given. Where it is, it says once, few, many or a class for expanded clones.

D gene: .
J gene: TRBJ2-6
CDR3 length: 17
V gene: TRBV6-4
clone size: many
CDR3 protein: CASSRDSPREGANVLTF
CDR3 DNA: TGTGCCAGCAGTAGGGACTCCCCCAGGGAGGGGGCCAACGTCCTGACTTTC

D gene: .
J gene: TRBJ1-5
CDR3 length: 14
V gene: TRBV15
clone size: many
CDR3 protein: CAASRDRGYQPQHF
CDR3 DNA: TGTGCCGCCAGCAGAGATCGCGGTTATCAGCCCCAGCATTTT

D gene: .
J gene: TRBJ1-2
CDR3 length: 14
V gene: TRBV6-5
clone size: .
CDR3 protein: CASSYSRQFYGYTF
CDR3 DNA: TGTGCCAGCAGTTACTCGAGACAGTTTTATGGCTACACCTTC

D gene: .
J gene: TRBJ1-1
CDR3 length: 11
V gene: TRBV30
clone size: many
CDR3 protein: CAWSVSVEAFF
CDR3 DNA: TGTGCCTGGAGTGTGAGCGTTGAAGCTTTCTTT

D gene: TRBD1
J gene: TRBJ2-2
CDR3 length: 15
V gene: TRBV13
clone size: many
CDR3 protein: CASSRPGGRGGELFF
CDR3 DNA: TGTGCCAGCAGCCGTCCAGGGGGCAGAGGCGGGGAGCTGTTTTTT

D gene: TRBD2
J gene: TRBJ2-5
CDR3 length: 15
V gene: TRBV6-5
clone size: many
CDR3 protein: CASSPLAGESETQYF
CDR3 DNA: TGTGCCAGCAGCCCACTAGCGGGAGAGTCAGAGACCCAGTACTTC

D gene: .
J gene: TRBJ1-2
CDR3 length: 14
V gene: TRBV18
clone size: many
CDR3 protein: CASSPPLADSGYTF
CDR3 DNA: TGTGCCAGCTCACCACCGCTTGCCGACAGTGGCTACACCTTC

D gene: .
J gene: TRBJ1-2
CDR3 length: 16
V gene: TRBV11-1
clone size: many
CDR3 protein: CASSLALGRVVRGYTF
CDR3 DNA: TGTGCCAGCAGCTTAGCGCTTGGCAGGGTGGTCCGTGGCTACACCTTC

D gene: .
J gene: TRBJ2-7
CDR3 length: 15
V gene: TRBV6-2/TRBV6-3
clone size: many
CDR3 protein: CASTPGGSSGYEQYF
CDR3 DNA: TGTGCCAGCACCCCCGGTGGGTCATCAGGCTACGAGCAGTACTTC

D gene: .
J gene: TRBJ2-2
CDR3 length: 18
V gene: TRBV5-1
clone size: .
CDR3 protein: CASSFWSQENANTGELFF
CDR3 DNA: TGCGCCAGCAGCTTTTGGTCCCAAGAGAACGCGAACACCGGGGAGCTGTTTTTT

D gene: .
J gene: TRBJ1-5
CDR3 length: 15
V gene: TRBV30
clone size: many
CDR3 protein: CAWSVNGFGDQPQHF
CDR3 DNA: TGTGCCTGGAGTGTAAATGGATTCGGGGACCAGCCCCAGCATTTT

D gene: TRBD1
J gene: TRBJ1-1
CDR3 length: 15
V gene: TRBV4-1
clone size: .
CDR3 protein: CASSQDRNRGVGAFF
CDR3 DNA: TGCGCCAGCAGCCAAGATCGTAACAGGGGCGTTGGAGCTTTCTTT

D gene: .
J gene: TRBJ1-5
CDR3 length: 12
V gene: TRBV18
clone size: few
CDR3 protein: CASSSPDQPQHF
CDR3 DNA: TGTGCCAGCTCATCTCCGGATCAGCCCCAGCATTTT

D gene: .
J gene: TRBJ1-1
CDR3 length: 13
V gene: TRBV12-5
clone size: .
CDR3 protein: CAGQREGGTEAFF
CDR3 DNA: TGTGCTGGCCAAAGAGAAGGGGGCACTGAAGCTTTCTTT

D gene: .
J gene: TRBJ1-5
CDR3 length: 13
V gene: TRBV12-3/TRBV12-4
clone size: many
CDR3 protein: CASSFRGGQPQHF
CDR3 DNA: TGTGCCAGCAGTTTTAGGGGGGGGCAGCCCCAGCATTTT

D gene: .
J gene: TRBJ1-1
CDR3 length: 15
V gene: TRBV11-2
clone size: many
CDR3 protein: CASSLDSRRGTEAFF
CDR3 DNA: TGTGCCAGCAGCTTAGATAGCAGGAGAGGCACTGAAGCTTTCTTT

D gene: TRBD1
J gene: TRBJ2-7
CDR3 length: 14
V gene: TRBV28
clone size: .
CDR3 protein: CASSLTTGVGEQYF
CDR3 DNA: TGTGCCAGCAGTCTAACAACAGGGGTTGGGGAGCAGTACTTC

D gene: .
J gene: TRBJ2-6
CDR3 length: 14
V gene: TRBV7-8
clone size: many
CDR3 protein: CASRKAVEGNVLTF
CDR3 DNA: TGTGCCAGCCGAAAGGCGGTGGAAGGCAACGTCCTGACTTTC

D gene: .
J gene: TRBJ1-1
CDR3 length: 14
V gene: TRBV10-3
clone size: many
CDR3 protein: CAISELVEATEAFF
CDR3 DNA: TGTGCCATCAGTGAGTTGGTGGAGGCGACTGAAGCTTTCTTT

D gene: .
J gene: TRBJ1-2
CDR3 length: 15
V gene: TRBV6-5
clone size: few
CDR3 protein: CASSLNMGRVGGYIF
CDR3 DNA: TGTGCCAGCAGTTTAAACATGGGCAGAGTAGGTGGCTACATCTTC

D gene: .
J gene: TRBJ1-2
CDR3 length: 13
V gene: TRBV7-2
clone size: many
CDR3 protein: CASSPGDSYGYTF
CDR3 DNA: TGTGCCAGCAGCCCGGGCGACAGCTATGGCTACACCTTC

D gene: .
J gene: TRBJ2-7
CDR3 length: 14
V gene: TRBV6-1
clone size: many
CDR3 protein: CASSPGFPAYEQYF
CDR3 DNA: TGTGCCAGCAGCCCGGGTTTCCCCGCCTACGAGCAGTACTTC